This entry features one TCR beta chain sequence. What it binds is unknown. The data originate from a study of cytomegalovirus exposure and HLA in healthy donors. Across the whole study: For the roughly 400 genotyped donors, 75% to 90% fell within the Caucasian-associated ancestry cluster.

Germline CDR1 WNHNN, CDR2 SYGVQD (reference sequence). The CDR3 contains 17 residues. J gave up 6 bases and V 6 bases, and 10 bases lay outside the gene matches. Findings and caveats of the study: Upon later analysis, TCR association rates were observed to vary by HLA locus, being highest for DRB1 and lowest for HLA-C.

PCR amplification relied on 60 Vbeta primers (plus 13 Jbeta primers). Clones were read by immunoSEQ multiplex PCR, and TCRdb kept only the in-frame ones, dropping some. The repertoire holds 130,000 or so clones, with about three quarters as singletons. The sample consisted of PBMCs. The chain uses TRBV10-1 and TRBJ2-2, with 13 bases that match TRBD2. The sequence came from a female donor in good health and CMV-seronegative. CDR3 in amino acids: CASSPGLAGMVSGELFF. The CDR3 region has the DNA TGCGCCAGCAGCCCGGGACTAGCGGGAATGGTGTCCGGGGAGCTGTTTTTT.